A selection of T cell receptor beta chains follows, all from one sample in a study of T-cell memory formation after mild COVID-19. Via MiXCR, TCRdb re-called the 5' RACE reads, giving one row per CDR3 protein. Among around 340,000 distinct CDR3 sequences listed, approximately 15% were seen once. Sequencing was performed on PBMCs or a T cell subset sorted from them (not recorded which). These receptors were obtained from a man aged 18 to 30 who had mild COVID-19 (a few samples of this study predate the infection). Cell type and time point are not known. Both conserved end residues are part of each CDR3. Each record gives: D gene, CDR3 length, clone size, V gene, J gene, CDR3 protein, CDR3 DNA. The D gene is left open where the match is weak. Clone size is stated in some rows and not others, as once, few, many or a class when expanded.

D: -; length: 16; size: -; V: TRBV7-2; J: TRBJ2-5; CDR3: CASSSGGTRARETQYF; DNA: TGTGCCAGCAGCTCCGGGGGTACTAGGGCGCGAGAGACCCAGTACTTC
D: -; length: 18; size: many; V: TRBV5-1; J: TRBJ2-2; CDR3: CASSLPGQGASNTGELFF; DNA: TGCGCCAGCAGCTTGCCCGGGCAAGGGGCCTCAAACACCGGGGAGCTGTTTTTT
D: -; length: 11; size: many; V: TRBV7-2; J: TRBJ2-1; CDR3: CASSLMNEQFF; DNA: TGTGCCAGCAGCTTAATGAATGAGCAGTTCTTC
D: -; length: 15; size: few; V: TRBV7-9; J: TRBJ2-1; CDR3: CASSPDSLGNNEQFF; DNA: TGTGCCAGCAGCCCGGACAGCCTCGGGAACAATGAGCAGTTCTTC
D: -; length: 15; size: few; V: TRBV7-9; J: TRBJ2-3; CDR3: CASSLVALAGDTQYF; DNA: TGTGCCAGCAGCTTAGTAGCCCTGGCGGGAGATACGCAGTATTTT
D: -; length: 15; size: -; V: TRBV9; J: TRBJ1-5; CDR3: CASSVDGNSNQPQHF; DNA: TGTGCCAGCAGCGTAGACGGGAATAGCAATCAGCCCCAGCATTTT
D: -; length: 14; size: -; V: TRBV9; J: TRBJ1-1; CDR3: CASSVEASNTEAFF; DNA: TGTGCCAGCAGCGTAGAGGCGTCGAACACTGAAGCTTTCTTT
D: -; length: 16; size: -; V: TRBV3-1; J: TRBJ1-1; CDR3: CASSQDDMVRNTEAFF; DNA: TGTGCCAGCAGCCAAGATGACATGGTCAGAAACACTGAAGCTTTCTTT
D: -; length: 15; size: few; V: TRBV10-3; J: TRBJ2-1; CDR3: CAISVNSLSGNEQFF; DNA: TGTGCCATCAGTGTCAACAGTCTAAGCGGGAATGAGCAGTTCTTC
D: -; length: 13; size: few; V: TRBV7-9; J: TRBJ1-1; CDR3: CASSLGDPNEAFF; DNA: TGTGCCAGCAGCTTAGGGGACCCCAATGAAGCTTTCTTT
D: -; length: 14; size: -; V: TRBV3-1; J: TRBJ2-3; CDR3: CASSAETGSDTQYF; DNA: TGTGCCAGCAGCGCGGAAACAGGGTCAGATACGCAGTATTTT
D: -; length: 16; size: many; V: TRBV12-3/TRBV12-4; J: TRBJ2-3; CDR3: CASSPPRGPSTDTQYF; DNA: TGTGCCAGCAGTCCCCCTCGGGGGCCTAGCACAGATACGCAGTATTTT
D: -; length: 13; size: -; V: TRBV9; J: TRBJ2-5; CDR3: CASSPEAAETQYF; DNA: TGTGCCAGCAGTCCCGAAGCAGCAGAGACCCAGTACTTC
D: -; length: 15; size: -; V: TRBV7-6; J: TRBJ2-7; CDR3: CASSFSRALSYEQYF; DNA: TGTGCCAGCAGCTTTTCCAGGGCCCTCTCCTACGAGCAGTACTTC
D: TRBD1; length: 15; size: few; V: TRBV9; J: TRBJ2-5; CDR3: CASSVLNGQGETQYF; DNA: TGTGCCAGCAGCGTACTAAACGGACAGGGTGAGACCCAGTACTTC
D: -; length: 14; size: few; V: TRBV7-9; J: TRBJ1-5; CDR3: CASSWGGSAQPQHF; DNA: TGTGCCAGCAGCTGGGGAGGGTCAGCCCAGCCCCAGCATTTT
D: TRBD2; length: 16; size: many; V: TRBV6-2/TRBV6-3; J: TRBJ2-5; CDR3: CASSRGGGWPQETQYF; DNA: TGTGCCAGCAGTCGCGGGGGGGGCTGGCCCCAAGAGACCCAGTACTTC
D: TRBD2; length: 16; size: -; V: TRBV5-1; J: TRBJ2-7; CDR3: CASSPYSGGARAEQYF; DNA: TGCGCCAGCAGTCCATATAGCGGGGGGGCTCGTGCCGAGCAGTACTTC
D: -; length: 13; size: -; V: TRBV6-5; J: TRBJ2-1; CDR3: CASSYLGGNEQFF; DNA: TGTGCCAGCAGTTACCTCGGGGGCAATGAGCAGTTCTTC
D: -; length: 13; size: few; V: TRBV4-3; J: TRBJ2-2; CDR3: CASSQDGGGELFF; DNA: TGCGCCAGCAGCCAGGATGGGGGCGGGGAGCTGTTTTTT
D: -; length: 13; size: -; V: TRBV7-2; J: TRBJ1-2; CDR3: CASSLVREYGYTF; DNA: TGTGCCAGCAGCTTAGTCAGGGAGTATGGCTACACCTTC
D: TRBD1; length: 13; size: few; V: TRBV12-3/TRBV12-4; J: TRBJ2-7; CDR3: CASRRGTGFEQYF; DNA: TGTGCCAGCAGGAGAGGGACAGGGTTCGAGCAGTACTTC
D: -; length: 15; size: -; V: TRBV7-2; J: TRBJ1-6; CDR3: CASSGQSLVNSPLHF; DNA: TGTGCCAGCAGCGGACAGTCTCTGGTTAATTCACCCCTCCACTTT
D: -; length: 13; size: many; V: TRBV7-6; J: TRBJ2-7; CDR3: CASSPADSYEQYF; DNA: TGTGCCAGCAGCCCAGCCGACAGCTACGAGCAGTACTTC
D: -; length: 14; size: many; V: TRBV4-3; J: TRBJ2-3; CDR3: CASSQPGSGDTQYF; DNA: TGCGCCAGCAGCCAGCCCGGGTCGGGGGATACGCAGTATTTT
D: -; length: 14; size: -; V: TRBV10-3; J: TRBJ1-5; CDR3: CAISGGPGGQPQHF; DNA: TGTGCCATCAGTGGGGGTCCCGGCGGTCAGCCCCAGCATTTT
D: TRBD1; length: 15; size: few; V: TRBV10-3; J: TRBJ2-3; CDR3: CAISVTGKSTDTQYF; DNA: TGTGCCATCAGTGTGACAGGGAAGAGCACAGATACGCAGTATTTT
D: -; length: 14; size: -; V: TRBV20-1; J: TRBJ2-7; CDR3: CSARGEGAKYEQYF; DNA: TGCAGTGCTCGCGGGGAGGGGGCAAAGTACGAGCAGTACTTC
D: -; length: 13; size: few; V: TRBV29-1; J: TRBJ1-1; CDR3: CSVLRQLEPEAFF; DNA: TGCAGCGTATTGCGACAGTTGGAACCCGAAGCTTTCTTT
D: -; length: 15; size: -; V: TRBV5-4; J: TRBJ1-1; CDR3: CASSSHLTTNTEAFF; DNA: TGTGCCAGCAGCTCCCACCTGACTACGAACACTGAAGCTTTCTTT
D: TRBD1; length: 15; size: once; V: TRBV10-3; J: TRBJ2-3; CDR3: CATGQGAGLTDTQYF; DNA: TGTGCCACGGGACAGGGGGCCGGCCTCACAGATACGCAGTATTTT
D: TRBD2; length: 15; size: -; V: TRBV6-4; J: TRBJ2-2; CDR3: CASSEGGIDTGELFF; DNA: TGTGCCAGCAGTGAGGGGGGGATAGACACCGGGGAGCTGTTTTTT
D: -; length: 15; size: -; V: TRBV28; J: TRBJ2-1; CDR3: CASSPGRWTYNEQFF; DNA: TGTGCCAGCAGCCCAGGACGATGGACCTACAATGAGCAGTTCTTC
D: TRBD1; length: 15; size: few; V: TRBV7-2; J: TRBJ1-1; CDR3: CASSADRGLGSEAFF; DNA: TGTGCCAGCAGCGCGGACAGGGGGCTAGGCTCTGAAGCTTTCTTT
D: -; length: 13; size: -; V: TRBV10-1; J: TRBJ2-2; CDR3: CASSETGSGELFF; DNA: TGCGCCAGCAGTGAGACAGGGTCCGGGGAGCTGTTTTTT
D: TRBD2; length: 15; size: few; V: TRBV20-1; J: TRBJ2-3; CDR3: CSAPSLAGGYYTQYF; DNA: TGCAGTGCACCCTCACTAGCGGGGGGGTATTATACGCAGTATTTT
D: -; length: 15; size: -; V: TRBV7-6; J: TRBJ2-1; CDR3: CASSLDLVTVNEQFF; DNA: TGTGCCAGCAGCTTAGATCTAGTGACCGTCAATGAGCAGTTCTTC
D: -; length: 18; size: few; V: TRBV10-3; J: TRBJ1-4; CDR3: CAISVVATGTRGNEKLFF; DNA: TGTGCCATCAGTGTTGTCGCTACCGGGACCCGGGGTAATGAAAAACTGTTTTTT
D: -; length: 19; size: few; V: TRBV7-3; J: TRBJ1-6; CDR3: CASSLTSRAAGAVNSPLHF; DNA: TGTGCCAGCAGCTTAACCTCGAGGGCTGCTGGGGCCGTCAATTCACCCCTCCACTTT
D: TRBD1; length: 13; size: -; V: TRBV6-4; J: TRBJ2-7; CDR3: CAWRDRVTDEQYF; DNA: TGTGCCTGGCGAGACAGGGTAACGGACGAGCAGTACTTC
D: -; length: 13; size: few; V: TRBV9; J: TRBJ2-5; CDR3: CASSVVPRETQYF; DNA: TGTGCCAGCAGCGTAGTCCCCCGGGAGACCCAGTACTTC
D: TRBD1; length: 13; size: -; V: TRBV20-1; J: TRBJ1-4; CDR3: CSARTGLGEKLFF; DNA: TGCAGTGCTAGGACAGGGTTAGGCGAAAAACTGTTTTTT
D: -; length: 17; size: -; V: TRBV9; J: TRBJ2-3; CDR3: CASSVVARWDGTDTQYF; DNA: TGTGCCAGCAGCGTAGTGGCGCGGTGGGACGGCACAGATACGCAGTATTTT
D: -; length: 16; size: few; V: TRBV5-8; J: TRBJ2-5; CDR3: CASRSLPSRRDETQYF; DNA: TGTGCCAGCAGGTCCCTACCAAGCCGTCGGGACGAGACCCAGTACTTC
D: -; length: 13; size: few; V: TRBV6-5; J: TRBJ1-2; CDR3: CASSYLGRASYTF; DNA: TGTGCCAGCAGTTACTTAGGCAGGGCGAGCTACACCTTC
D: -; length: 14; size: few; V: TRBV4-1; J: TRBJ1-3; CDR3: CASSHPPRGNTIYF; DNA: TGCGCCAGCAGCCATCCTCCTAGGGGAAACACCATATATTTT
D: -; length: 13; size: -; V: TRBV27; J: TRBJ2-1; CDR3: CASSVLAANEQFF; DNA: TGTGCCAGCAGTGTCCTGGCAGCCAATGAGCAGTTCTTC
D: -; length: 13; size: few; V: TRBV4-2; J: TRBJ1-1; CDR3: CASSQDGQGQAFF; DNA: TGTGCCAGCAGCCAAGATGGTCAGGGTCAAGCTTTCTTT
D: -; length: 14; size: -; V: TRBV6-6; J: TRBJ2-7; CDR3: CASSYMADSYEQYF; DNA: TGTGCCAGCAGTTACATGGCAGACAGCTACGAGCAGTACTTC
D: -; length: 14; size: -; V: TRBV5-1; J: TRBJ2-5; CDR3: CASSSEGDQETQYF; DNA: TGCGCCAGCAGCTCAGAGGGCGACCAAGAGACCCAGTACTTC
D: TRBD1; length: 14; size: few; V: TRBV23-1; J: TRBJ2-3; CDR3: CASRQTGTTDTQYF; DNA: TGCGCCAGCAGACAGACAGGGACCACAGATACGCAGTATTTT